The clone carrying this T cell receptor beta chain has more than one count but fewer than ten. Since a much larger clone is just one base distant, this may be a read error. TCRdb analysed the PCR reads with MiXCR anew, one entry per CDR3 protein. This sample carries 15,000 to 25,000 distinct CDR3 sequences, approximately 40% of them seen once, and the ten largest clones take roughly a fifth. This entry comes from a study of tumor-infiltrating lymphocytes in oesophageal squamous cell carcinoma. The CDR3 length is 13 residues. Per germline, CDR1 MNHNS and CDR2 SASEGT. The sequenced material came from esophageal tumor tissue. This chain links TRBV6-1 with TRBJ2-1; D may be TRBD1 or TRBD2 (5 bases each). The DNA end lines up better with TRBJ2-7; the J call may be wrong. This receptor was obtained from a male donor with esophageal squamous cell carcinoma. In DNA form, the CDR3 reads TGTGCCAGCAGTGTCCGGGACCACAATGAGCAGTACTTC. Its protein product is CASSVRDHNEQYF.